The T cell receptor beta chain under discussion was sequenced for a study of CD8 T cells in ankylosing spondylitis. General study results and limits: Matched synovial fluid from ankylosing spondylitis patients was reported to be enriched for disease-linked clones. The study identified a TCR beta motif of under ten highly homologous variants that appeared characteristic of ankylosing spondylitis blood. Researchers report that disease-linked clones proved CD8+ and relatively rare in peripheral blood.

The authors made TCR beta libraries by quantitative 5'-RACE with molecular barcodes. In TCRdb, the 5' RACE reads were re-called with MiXCR into one record per CDR3 protein. The repertoire holds over 200,000 distinct CDR3 sequences, approximately 10% seen once, with roughly 23% in the top ten. Ten or more counts support this clonotype. The antigen is not known. Sequencing input: blood, either unsorted or a sorted T cell fraction (not recorded which). The source is a male donor with ankylosing spondylitis or in good health (not recorded which).

The CDR3 sequence is CASSPLAGGPFTGELFF. Here the CDR3 DNA reads TGCGCCAGCAGCCCGCTAGCGGGGGGCCCTTTTACCGGGGAGCTGTTTTTT. The J gene is TRBJ2-2, the V gene TRBV5-1; 11 nucleotides align to TRBD2. The CDR3 is made up of 17 amino acids. V dropped 4 bases and J dropped 5; count of bases not matched to a gene: 10. Germline V gene lookup returns CDR1 SGHRS and CDR2 YFSETQ. Full variable domain (outside the CDR3, taken from reference TRBV5-1 and TRBJ2-2): KAGVTQTPRYLIKTRGQQVTLSCSPISGHRSVSWYQQTPGQGLQFLFEYFSETQRNKGNFPGRFSGRQFSNSRSEMNVSTLELGDSALYLCASSPLAGGPFTGELFFGEGSRLTVL.